The entry that follows covers one T cell receptor beta chain sequence. Its antigen is unidentified. This entry belongs to a study of CD8 T cells in ankylosing spondylitis. General study points: In ankylosing spondylitis blood, a motif of about eight highly homologous TCR beta variants appeared characteristic.

TCRdb re-derived calls from the 5' RACE reads in MiXCR, one entry per CDR3 protein. In the table there are about 540,000 distinct CDR3 sequences, 9.5% to 15% of which are singletons. The V segment lost 3 bases and the J segment 0 bases; nucleotides outside the gene matches: 6. CDR3 length: 17 residues. Germline V lookup: CDR1 KGHDR, CDR2 SFDVKD. The TCR comes from a male donor with ankylosing spondylitis. The rearrangement links TRBV24-1 to TRBJ2-1; 8 bases agree with TRBD1. The sample was blood, either unsorted or a sorted T cell fraction (not recorded which). The DNA for the CDR3 is TGTGCCACCAGTGATCGGACAGGGTTGAGCTCCTACAATGAGCAGTTCTTC. It yields the protein CATSDRTGLSSYNEQFF.